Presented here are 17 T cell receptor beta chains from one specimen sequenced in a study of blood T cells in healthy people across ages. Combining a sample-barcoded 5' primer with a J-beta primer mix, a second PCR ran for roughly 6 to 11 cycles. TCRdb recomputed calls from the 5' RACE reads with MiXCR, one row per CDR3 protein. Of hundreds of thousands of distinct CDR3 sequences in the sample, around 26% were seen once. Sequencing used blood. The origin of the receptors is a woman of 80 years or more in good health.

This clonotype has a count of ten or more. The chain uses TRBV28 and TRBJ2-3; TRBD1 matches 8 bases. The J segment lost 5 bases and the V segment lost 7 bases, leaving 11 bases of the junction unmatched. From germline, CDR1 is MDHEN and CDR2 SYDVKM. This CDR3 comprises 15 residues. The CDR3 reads CASNSPQGAIDTQYF. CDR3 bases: TGTGCCAGCAACTCGCCGCAGGGGGCAATAGATACGCAGTATTTT.

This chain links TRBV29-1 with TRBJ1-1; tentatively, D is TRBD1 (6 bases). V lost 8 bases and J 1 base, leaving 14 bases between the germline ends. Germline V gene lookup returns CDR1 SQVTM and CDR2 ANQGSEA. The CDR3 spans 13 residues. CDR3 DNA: TGCAGCTCTAACTGGGGGCAGAACACTGAAGCTTTCTTT. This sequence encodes CSSNWGQNTEAFF.

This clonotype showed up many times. CDR3 amino acids: CASSVDPFSGANVLTF. The CDR3 DNA follows: TGTGCCAGCAGCGTAGATCCGTTCTCTGGGGCCAACGTCCTGACTTTC. The chain joins TRBV9 to TRBJ2-6; D unresolved. The V gene's germline CDR1 is SGDLS and CDR2 YYNGEE. The CDR3 sequence is 16 residues long. The V and J ends lost 0 bases and 0 bases respectively, with 7 bases between them.

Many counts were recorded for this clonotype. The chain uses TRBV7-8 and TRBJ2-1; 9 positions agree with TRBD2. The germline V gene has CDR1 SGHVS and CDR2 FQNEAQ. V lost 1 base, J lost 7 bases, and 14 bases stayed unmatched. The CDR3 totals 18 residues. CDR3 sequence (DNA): TGTGCCAGCAGCTTAGTAGTCCGGCGGGGGGGCCTTATTAATGAGCAGTTCTTC. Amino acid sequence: CASSLVVRRGGLINEQFF. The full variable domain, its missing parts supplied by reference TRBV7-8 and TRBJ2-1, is GAGVSQSPRYKVAKRGQDVALRCDPISGHVSLFWYQQALGQGPEFLTYFQNEAQLDKSGLPSDRFFAERPEGSVSTLKIQRTQQEDSAVYLCASSLVVRRGGLINEQFFGPGTRLTVL.

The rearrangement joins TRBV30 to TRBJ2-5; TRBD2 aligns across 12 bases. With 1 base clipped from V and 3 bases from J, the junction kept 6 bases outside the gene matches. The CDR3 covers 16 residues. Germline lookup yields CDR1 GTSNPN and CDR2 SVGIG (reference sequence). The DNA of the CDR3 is TGTGCCTGGAGTGGTTCACGGACTAGCGGGGAAGAGACCCAGTACTTC. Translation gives CAWSGSRTSGEETQYF.

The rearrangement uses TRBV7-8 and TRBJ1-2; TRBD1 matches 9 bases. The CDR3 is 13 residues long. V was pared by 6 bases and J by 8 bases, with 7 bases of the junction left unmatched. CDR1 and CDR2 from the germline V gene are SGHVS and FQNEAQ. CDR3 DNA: TGTGCCAGCAGAACGTACAGGGGGCGAGGCTACACCTTC. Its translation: CASRTYRGRGYTF.

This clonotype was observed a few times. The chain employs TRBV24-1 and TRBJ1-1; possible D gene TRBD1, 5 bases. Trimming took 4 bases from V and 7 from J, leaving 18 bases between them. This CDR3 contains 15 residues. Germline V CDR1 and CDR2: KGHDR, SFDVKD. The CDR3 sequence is CATSDARGGRYEAFF. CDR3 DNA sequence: TGTGCCACCAGTGACGCACGTGGGGGAAGGTATGAAGCTTTCTTT.

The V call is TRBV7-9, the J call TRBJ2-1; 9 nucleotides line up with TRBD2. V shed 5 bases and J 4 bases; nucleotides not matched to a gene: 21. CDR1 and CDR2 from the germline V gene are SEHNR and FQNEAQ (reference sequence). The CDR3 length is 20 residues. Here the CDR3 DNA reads TGTGCCAGCAGCAAAAAAAAAAAGTTAATAGCGGGAGTCGGGTACAATGAGCAGTTCTTC. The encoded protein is CASSKKKKLIAGVGYNEQFF.

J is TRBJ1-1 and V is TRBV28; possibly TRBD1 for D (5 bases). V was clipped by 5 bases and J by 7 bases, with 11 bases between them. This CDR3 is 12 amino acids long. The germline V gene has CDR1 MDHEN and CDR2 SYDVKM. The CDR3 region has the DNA TGTGCCAGCAGTCTCAGGGAGAGTGAAGCTTTCTTT. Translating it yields CASSLRESEAFF.

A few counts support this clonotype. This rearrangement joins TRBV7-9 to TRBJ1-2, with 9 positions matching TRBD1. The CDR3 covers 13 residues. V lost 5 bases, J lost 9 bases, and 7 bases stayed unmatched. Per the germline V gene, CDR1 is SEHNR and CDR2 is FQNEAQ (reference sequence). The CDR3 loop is CASSDRDRDSYTF. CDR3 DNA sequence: TGTGCCAGCAGCGACCGGGACAGGGATAGCTACACCTTC.

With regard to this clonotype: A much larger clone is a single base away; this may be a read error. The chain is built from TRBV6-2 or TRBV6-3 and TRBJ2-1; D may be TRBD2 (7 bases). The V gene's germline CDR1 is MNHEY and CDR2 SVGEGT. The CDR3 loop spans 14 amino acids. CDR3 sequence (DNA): TGTGCCAGCAGGCAGGCGGGGGCCTACAATGAGCGGTTCTTC. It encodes CASRQAGAYNERFF.

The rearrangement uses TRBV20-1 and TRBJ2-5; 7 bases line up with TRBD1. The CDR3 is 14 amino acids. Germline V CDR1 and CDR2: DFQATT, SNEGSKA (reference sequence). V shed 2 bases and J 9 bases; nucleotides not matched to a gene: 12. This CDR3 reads CSARLQGPLPSQYF. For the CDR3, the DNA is TGCAGTGCTAGACTACAGGGGCCGCTTCCATCCCAGTACTTC.

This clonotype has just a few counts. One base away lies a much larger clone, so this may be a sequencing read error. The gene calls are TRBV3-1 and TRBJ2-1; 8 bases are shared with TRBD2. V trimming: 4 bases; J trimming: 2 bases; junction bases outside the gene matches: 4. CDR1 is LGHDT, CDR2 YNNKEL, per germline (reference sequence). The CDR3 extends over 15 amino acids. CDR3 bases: TGTGCCAGCAGCCGCGGGGGGTCCCCCTACAATGAGCAGTTCTTC. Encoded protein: CASSRGGSPYNEQFF.

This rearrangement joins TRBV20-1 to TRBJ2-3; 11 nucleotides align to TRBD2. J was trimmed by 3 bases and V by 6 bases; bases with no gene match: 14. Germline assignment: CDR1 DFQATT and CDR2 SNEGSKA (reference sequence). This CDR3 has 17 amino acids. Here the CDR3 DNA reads TGCAGTGCCGACTCCGGGCTTACTAGCGGGGGAACAGATACGCAGTATTTT. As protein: CSADSGLTSGGTDTQYF.

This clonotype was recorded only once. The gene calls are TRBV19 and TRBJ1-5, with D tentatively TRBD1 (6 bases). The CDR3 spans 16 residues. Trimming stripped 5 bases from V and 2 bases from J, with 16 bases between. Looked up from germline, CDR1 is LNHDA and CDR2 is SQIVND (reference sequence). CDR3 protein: CASSGWDTWGNQPQHF. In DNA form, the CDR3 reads TGTGCCAGTAGTGGGTGGGACACCTGGGGCAATCAGCCCCAGCATTTT.

DNA of the CDR3: TGTGCCAGCAGTTACCAATGGTCCTACAATGAGCAGTTCTTC. Protein sequence: CASSYQWSYNEQFF. The V call is TRBV6-5, the J call TRBJ2-1; no firm D call. The V end was cut by 2 bases, the J end by 1 base, with 6 bases between. CDR1 and CDR2 (germline): MNHEY, SVGAGI. The CDR3 covers 14 residues.

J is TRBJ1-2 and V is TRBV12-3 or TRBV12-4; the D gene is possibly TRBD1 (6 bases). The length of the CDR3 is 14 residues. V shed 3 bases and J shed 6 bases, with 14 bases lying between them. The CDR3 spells CASSFVITGNGYTF. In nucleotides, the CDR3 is TGTGCCAGCAGTTTTGTCATAACAGGGAATGGCTACACCTTC.